This T cell receptor beta chain was found in a study of monozygotic twins with inflammatory bowel disease. Study outcomes and limitations: Resolution of different T cell subtypes was not achieved.

This CDR3 is built from 12 residues. Germline CDR1 MNHNY, CDR2 SVGAGI (reference sequence). The template switching step added UMIs that contained a 6-nucleotide sample barcode. TCRdb reworked the 5' RACE reads into one entry per CDR3 protein, no DNA. This sample's table has over 110,000 distinct CDR3 sequences. For this clonotype: Antigen specificity is unknown.

This clonotype was sampled from a human donor with ulcerative colitis or Crohn's disease, or a healthy co-twin of an affected twin (not recorded which). The sample comprised blood. The rearrangement uses TRBV6-6 and TRBJ1-1; TCRdb names TRBD1, which stays unverified in the absence of DNA. The chain's CDR3 is CAGGPNRDGAFF.